This passage covers 4 T cell receptor beta chains from one sample sequenced in a study of blood T cell repertoires in COVID-19. The data were produced by immunoSEQ multiplex PCR, yet TCRdb's version contains in-frame clones alone and is incomplete. The sample holds about 130,000 clones; 86% are singletons and the top ten take around 2.3%. The sequencing input was PBMCs or T cells enriched from blood (not recorded which). The receptors stem from a woman aged 45-59 years who had recovered from COVID-19.

This chain uses TRBV6-5 with TRBJ2-3; 10 nucleotides match TRBD1. This CDR3 has 15 amino acids. The V gene's germline CDR1 is MNHEY and CDR2 SVGAGI. After removal of 5 bases from V and 1 base from J, the junction contained 3 bases not matched to a gene. The CDR3 DNA sequence: TGTGCCAGCAGTAGACAGGGGGCAGGCACAGATACGCAGTATTTT. Its translation: CASSRQGAGTDTQYF.

Remarks on this clone: One junction end disagrees with the germline gene, perhaps due to a read error. This rearrangement joins TRBV19 to TRBJ1-2; TRBD1 matches 7 bases. Germline V gene sequence: CDR1 LNHDA, CDR2 SQIVND (reference sequence). There are 14 residues in the CDR3. CDR3 sequence reads: CASSLEDRSYGYTF. The CDR3 DNA is TGTGCCAGTAGTCTAGAGGACAGGTCCTATGGCTACACCTTC.

This chain joins TRBV2 and TRBJ1-2; 8 bases align to TRBD1. The length of the CDR3 is 14 residues. The germline gives CDR1 SNHLY, CDR2 FYNNEI. Trimming removed 9 bases from V and 4 bases from J; junction bases left unmatched: 10. The CDR3 DNA follows: TGTGCCAGGACTGTTACAGGGGGGAGCTATGGCTACACCTTC. Amino acid sequence: CARTVTGGSYGYTF.

V usage is TRBV19 and J usage is TRBJ2-7, with D tentatively TRBD2 (5 bases). Germline V CDR1 and CDR2: LNHDA, SQIVND (reference sequence). CDR3 size: 13 residues. V lost 3 bases, J lost 6 bases, and 12 bases lay in between. The CDR3 here is CASSIFGEGEQYF. CDR3 nucleotides: TGTGCCAGTAGTATTTTCGGTGAGGGCGAGCAGTACTTC.